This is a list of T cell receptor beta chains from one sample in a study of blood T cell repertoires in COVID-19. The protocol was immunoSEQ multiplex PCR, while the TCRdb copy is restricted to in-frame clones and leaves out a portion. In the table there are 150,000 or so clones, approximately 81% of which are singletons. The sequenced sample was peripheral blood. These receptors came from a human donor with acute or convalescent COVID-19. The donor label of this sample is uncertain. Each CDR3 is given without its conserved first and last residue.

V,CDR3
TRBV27,ASSSGTGLTYEQY
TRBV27,ASSTAGGRDTEAF
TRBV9,ASSEMEGQESTEQF
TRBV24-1,ATSGGSYNEQF
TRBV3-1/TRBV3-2,ASSERGSANTGELF
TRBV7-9,ASSLVGDSPLH
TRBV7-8,ASSLGAREGQPQH
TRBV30,AWSVLVGAGNNEQF
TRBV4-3,ASSQDLGPAGGLAGGLYEQY
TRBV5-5,ASSAAHSGNTIY
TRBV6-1,ASSERLETGRYEQY
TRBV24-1,ATSVPPGTSGSGELF
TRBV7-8,ASSFLGQGDLSGNTIY
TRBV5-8,ASRTTMNTEAF
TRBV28,ASSPLRLAGIAEQF
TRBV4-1,ASSQGSRGGRTEAF
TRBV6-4,ASSVSAGGRTDTQY
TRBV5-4,ASSLVATRGETQY
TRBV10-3,AISESLGTGKVSYNEQF
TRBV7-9,ASSPEAEKLF
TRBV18,ASSPLVVSNTGELF
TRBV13,ASSLTAGGKNSPLH
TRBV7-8,ASSFGQGSYGYT
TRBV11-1,ASSTTGSYEQY
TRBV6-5,AITTGSFYGYT
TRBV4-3,ASSQHTTGKGYGYT
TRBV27,ASAPRQTKNTGELF
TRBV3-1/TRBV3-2,ASSPQGRDEKLF
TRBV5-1,ASSRTADYGYT
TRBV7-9,ASSLQGSPNTEAF
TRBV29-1,SVASNRGQREQY
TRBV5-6,ASSSDGGSAF
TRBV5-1,ASSSPDRGNYGYT
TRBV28,ASSRPGTTMNIQY
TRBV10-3,AVRTGDNEKLF
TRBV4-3,ASSLRPGLIYGYT
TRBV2,ASRRYAAPNYGYT
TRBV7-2,ASSSNRVNNEQF
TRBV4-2,ASSQDSERSGQTQY
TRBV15,ATSRGQGRQTNEKLF
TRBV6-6,ASSYSGGTEAF
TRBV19,ASSVNTEAF
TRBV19,ASILDHSGRGNTEAF
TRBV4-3,ASSQDQRGDRGFPLH
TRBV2,ASSEQGGRTGELF
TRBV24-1,ATSDQRSGVPQH
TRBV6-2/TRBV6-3,ASSPRASGVDEQF
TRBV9,ASSFSRGLNVETQY
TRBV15,ATSRGKGQENTEAF
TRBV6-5,ASRLGAGTDTQY
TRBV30,AWIWAGWTSGGYNEQF
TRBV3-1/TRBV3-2,ASSRGRLPLH